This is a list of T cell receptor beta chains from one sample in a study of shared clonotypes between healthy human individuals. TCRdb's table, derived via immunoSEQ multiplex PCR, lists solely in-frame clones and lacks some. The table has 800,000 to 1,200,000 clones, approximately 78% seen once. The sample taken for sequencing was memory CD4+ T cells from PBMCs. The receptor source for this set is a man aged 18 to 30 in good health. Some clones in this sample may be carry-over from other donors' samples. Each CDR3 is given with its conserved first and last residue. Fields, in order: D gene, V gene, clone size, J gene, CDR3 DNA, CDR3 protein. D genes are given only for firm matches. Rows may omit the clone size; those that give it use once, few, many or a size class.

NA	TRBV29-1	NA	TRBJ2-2	TGCAGCGTTTCCAGGGTGGTCGGGGAGCTGTTTTTT	CSVSRVVGELFF
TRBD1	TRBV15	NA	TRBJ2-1	TGTGCCACCAGCAGGGGACAGCCCCCCGGGCACAATGAGCAGTTCTTC	CATSRGQPPGHNEQFF
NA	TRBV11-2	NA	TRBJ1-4	TGTGCCAGCAGCAGTGGGGGGACTAATGAAAAACTGTTTTTT	CASSSGGTNEKLFF
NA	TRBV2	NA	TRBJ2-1	TGTGCCAGCAGTGAATTGGGGCCTAGCGTATTCTACAATGAGCAGTTCTTC	CASSELGPSVFYNEQFF
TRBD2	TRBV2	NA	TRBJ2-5	TGTGCCAGCAGTGACCGGGCCGGGAGGGCCGTGGAGACCCAGTACTTC	CASSDRAGRAVETQYF
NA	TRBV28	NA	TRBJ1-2	TGTGCCAGCAGTTTTTCAGGGCACTGGGGGGGCTACACCTTC	CASSFSGHWGGYTF
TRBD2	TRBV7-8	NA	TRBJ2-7	TGTGCCAGCAGCTTAGTCCCGGGAGGGGCGGGTGAGCAGTACTTC	CASSLVPGGAGEQYF
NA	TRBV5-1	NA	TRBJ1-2	TGCGCCAGCAGCTTGGGTTTCACGGATGGCTACACCTTC	CASSLGFTDGYTF
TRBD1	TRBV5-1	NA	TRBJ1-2	TGCGCCAGCAGCCCCTGGACAGGCAGTGGGTTTTATGGCTACACCTTC	CASSPWTGSGFYGYTF
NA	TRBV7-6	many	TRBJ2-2	TGTGCCAGCAGCCCCCCCCTCGGGGAGCTGTTTTTT	CASSPPLGELFF
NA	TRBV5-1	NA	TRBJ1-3	TGCGCCAGCAGCTTGGTCTCTATGCGGGGAAACACCATATATTTT	CASSLVSMRGNTIYF
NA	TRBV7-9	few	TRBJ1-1	TGTGCCAGCAGCCCCCCGGCGGTAGGGAACACTGAAGCTTTCTTT	CASSPPAVGNTEAFF
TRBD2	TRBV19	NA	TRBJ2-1	TGTGCCAGTAAACTAGCGGGTTACAATGAGCAGTTCTTC	CASKLAGYNEQFF
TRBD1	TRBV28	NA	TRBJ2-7	TGTGCCAGCAGTTTCCTCCCGGGACAGGGGGCGCCCGAGCAGTACTTC	CASSFLPGQGAPEQYF
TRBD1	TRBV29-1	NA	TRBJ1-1	TGCAGCGTAGCAAACCGGGACAGCTTTTTAGAGGCTTTCTTT	CSVANRDSFLEAFF
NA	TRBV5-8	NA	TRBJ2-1	TGTGCCAGCAGCTTGGAAGGGTCTAGCTTTTCCCCCTACAATGAGCAGTTCTTC	CASSLEGSSFSPYNEQFF
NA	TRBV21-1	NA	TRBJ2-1	TGTGCCAGCAGCAAATGTAGCAAGTGCGGGAGCTCCTACAATGAGCAGTTCTTC	CASSKCSKCGSSYNEQFF
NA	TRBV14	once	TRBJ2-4	TGTGCCAGCAGCCAAGTACAGGGTGGCATTCAGTACTTC	CASSQVQGGIQYF
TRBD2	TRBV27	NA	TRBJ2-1	TGTGCCAGCAGTTTGGTGGGACTAGCGGGAGCCAATGAGCAGTTCTTC	CASSLVGLAGANEQFF
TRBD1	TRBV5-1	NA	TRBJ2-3	TGCGCCAGCAGCAACCCGGCCGGGACAGGAATCACAGATACGCAGTATTTT	CASSNPAGTGITDTQYF
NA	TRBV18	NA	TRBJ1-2	TGTGCCAGCTCACCGCGACCTTCCTATGGCTACACCTTC	CASSPRPSYGYTF
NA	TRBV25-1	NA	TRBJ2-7	TGTGCCAGCAGTCGGCGGGGTATGGCTAACGAGCAGTACTTC	CASSRRGMANEQYF
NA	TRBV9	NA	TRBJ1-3	TGTGCCAGCAGCCCCCGCAGCTCTGGAAACACCATATATTTT	CASSPRSSGNTIYF
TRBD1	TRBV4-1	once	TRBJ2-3	TGCGCCAGCAGCCAGGGAGGACAGGGACACAATACGCAGTATTTT	CASSQGGQGHNTQYF
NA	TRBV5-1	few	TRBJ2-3	TGCGCCAGCGGACCCCTGGGACTCCTCACAGATACGCAGTATTTT	CASGPLGLLTDTQYF
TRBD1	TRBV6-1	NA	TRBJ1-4	TGTGCCAGCAGTAAGACAGGGGTTGATGAAAAACTGTTTTTT	CASSKTGVDEKLFF
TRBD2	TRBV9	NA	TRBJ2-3	TGTGCCAGCAGCGCCACTAGCGGCACAGATACGCAGTATTTT	CASSATSGTDTQYF
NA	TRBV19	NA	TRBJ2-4	TGTGCCAGTAGTGTTAGCGGTCTAGCCAAAAACATTCAGTACTTC	CASSVSGLAKNIQYF
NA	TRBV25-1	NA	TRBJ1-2	TGTGCCAGCAGTGCCCACCCTAACTATGGCTACACCTTC	CASSAHPNYGYTF
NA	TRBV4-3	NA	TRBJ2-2	TGCGCCAGCAGCCAAGATAGAGGCGGGAACACCGGGGAGCTGTTTTTT	CASSQDRGGNTGELFF
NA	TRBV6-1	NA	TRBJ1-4	TGTGCCAGCAGTGAAGCTGGTTTGGACGCGCTGTTTTTT	CASSEAGLDALFF
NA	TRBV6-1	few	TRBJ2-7	TGTGCCAGCGGAACAGAGCAAAGGCGTTACGAGCAGTACTTC	CASGTEQRRYEQYF
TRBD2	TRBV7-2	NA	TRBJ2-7	TGTGCCACTCGAAGGACTAGCGGCTCCTACGAGCAGTACTTC	CATRRTSGSYEQYF
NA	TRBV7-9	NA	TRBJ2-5	TGTGCCAGCGGGGGCATCGGAGAGACCCAGTACTTC	CASGGIGETQYF
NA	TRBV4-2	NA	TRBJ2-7	TGTGCCAGCAGCCAAGAGCGGGGCTACTCCTACGAGCAGTACTTC	CASSQERGYSYEQYF
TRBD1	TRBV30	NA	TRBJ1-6	TGTGCCTGGAGACGGGACAGCTATAATTCACCCCTCCACTTT	CAWRRDSYNSPLHF
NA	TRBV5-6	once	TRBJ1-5	TGTGCCAGCCTACGACAGAATAGCAATCAGCCCCAGCATTTT	CASLRQNSNQPQHF
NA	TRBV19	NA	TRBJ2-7	TGTGCCAGTAGCCGAGCCGGGACTGACTACGAGCAGTACTTC	CASSRAGTDYEQYF
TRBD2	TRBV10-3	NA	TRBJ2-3	TGTGCCATCAGTCCCCCTGCTCGACTAGCGGGGCCCGACACAGATACGCAGTATTTT	CAISPPARLAGPDTDTQYF
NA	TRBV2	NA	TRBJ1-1	TGTGCCAGCAGTGATCAGGGAATGAACACTGAAGCTTTCTTT	CASSDQGMNTEAFF
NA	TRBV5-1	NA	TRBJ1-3	TGCGCCAGCAGCTATGGAGACAGCCTCTCTGGAAACACCATATATTTT	CASSYGDSLSGNTIYF
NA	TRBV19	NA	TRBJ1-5	TGTGCCAGGACCAAGGGAGTGGATCAGCCCCAGCATTTT	CARTKGVDQPQHF
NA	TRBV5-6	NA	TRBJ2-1	TGTGCCAGCAGCCAGCGATCAAGGGGCGGGCAGTTCTTC	CASSQRSRGGQFF
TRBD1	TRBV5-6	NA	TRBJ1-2	TGTGCCAGCTGCAGGGGGCAGGTCTATGGCTACACCTTC	CASCRGQVYGYTF
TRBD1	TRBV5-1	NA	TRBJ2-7	TGCGCCAGCAGCCTCTTCGGACAGGGGGGCGAGCAGTACTTC	CASSLFGQGGEQYF
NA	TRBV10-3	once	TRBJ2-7	TGTGCCATCAGTGAGTCCGGGTTCGAGCAGTACTTC	CAISESGFEQYF
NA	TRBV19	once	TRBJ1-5	TGTGCCAGTACCCGAGAGCGTAATAGCAATCAGCCCCAGCATTTT	CASTRERNSNQPQHF
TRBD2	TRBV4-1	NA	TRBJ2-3	TGCGCCAGCAGCCAAGGGCCGAATTTTAGCGGGAGGGCCAAGGATACGCAGTATTTT	CASSQGPNFSGRAKDTQYF
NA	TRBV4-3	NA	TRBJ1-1	TGCGCCAGCAGCCAAGTATTGGGGCCGCAGAGGAACACTGAAGCTTTCTTT	CASSQVLGPQRNTEAFF
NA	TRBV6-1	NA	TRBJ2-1	TGTGCCAGCACGCTACTAGCCAGCTCCTACAATGAGCAGTTCTTC	CASTLLASSYNEQFF
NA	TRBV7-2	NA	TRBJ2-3	TGTGCCAGCAGCCTGAAGGGTGGCGGGAGCACAGATACGCAGTATTTT	CASSLKGGGSTDTQYF
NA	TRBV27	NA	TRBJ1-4	TGTGCCAGCAGTTTATTTACTCACGGTAATGAAAAACTGTTTTTT	CASSLFTHGNEKLFF
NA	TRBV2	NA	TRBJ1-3	TGTGCCAGCGGAAGTGGGAGGACAGCGTCTGGAAACACCATATATTTT	CASGSGRTASGNTIYF
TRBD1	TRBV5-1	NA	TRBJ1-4	TGCGCCAGCAGCGGCGACAGGGGGCATGAAAAACTGTTTTTT	CASSGDRGHEKLFF